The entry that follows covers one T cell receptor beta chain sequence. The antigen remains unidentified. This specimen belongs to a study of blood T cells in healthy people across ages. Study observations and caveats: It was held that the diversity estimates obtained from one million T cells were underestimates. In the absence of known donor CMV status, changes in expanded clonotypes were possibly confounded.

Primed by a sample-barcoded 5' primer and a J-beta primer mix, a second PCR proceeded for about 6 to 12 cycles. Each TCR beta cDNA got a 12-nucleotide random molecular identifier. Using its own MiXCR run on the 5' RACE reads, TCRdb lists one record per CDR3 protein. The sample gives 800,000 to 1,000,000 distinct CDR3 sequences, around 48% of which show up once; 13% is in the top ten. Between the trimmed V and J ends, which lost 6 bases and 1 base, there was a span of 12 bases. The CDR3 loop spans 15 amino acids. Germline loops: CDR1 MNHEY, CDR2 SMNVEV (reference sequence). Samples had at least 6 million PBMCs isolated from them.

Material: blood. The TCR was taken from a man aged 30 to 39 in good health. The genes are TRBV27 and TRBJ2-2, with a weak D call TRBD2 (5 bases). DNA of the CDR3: TGTGCCAGCAGCCACTTCCGGGGGAACACCGGGGAGCTGTTTTTT. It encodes CASSHFRGNTGELFF.